This T cell receptor beta chain was sequenced during a study of CD8 T cells in Susac syndrome. Whole-study results and caveats: Susac CD8+ cells expanded clonally the most in TEMRA cells and in active patients.

Of note for this clonotype: Its antigen is unidentified.

This CDR3 has 18 amino acids. Germline assignment: CDR1 SGHNT and CDR2 YYREEE (reference sequence). The trim removed 4 bases at V and 3 bases at J, leaving 9 bases unmatched. Reverse transcription of about 0.45 to 1 ug RNA was performed with random hexamers. The immunoSEQ assay covered 54 Vbeta and 13 Jbeta segments for CDR3. TCRdb ran MiXCR on the immunoSEQ multiplex PCR reads and lists one entry per CDR3 protein. The sample has about 81,000 distinct CDR3 sequences; 94% are singletons. The receptor's source is a human donor with Susac syndrome. The rearrangement joins TRBV5-4 to TRBJ2-2; 13 bases map to TRBD2. Input material: CD8+ T cells from PBMCs. CDR3 protein: CASSGPGTSGTYTGELFF. Written as DNA, the CDR3 is TGTGCCAGCAGCGGGCCCGGGACTAGCGGGACCTACACCGGGGAGCTGTTTTTT.